The next 28 T cell receptor beta chains were all read from a single sample in a study of breast tumors, draining lymph nodes, adjacent tissues. The lymph nodes were axillary draining lymph nodes from breast cancer patients. One entry per CDR3 protein, called by TCRdb with MiXCR from the multiplex PCR reads. The sample yields about 270,000 distinct CDR3 sequences, around 31% seen once. What was sequenced was axillary lymph node tissue. Source of these receptors: a female donor with breast cancer. Some clones in this sample may be carry-over from other donors' samples.

This clonotype was observed at least ten times. The rearrangement joins TRBV20-1 to TRBJ2-3; 10 nucleotides line up with TRBD1. V lost 6 bases, J lost 7 bases, and 7 bases stayed unmatched. The CDR3 runs 13 residues. Germline CDR1 and CDR2: DFQATT and SNEGSKA (reference sequence). Written as DNA, the CDR3 is TGCAGTGCCTACCGGGACAGGGGAAATACGCAGTATTTT. Translating gives CSAYRDRGNTQYF.

With respect to this clonotype: It may be a read error: a sequence one base away is much more abundant. The rearrangement links TRBV5-1 to TRBJ1-3; D ambiguous. The CDR3 has 15 amino acids. Germline V lookup: CDR1 SGHRS, CDR2 YFSETQ. CDR3 in amino acids: CPSSLIGSSGNTIYF. In DNA, the CDR3 is TGCCCCAGCAGCTTGATCGGCAGCTCTGGAAACACCATATATTTT.

This clonotype was counted a single time. This chain uses TRBV9 with TRBJ1-1; D remains ambiguous. Germline V lookup: CDR1 SGDLS, CDR2 YYNGEE. The CDR3 is 15 amino acids. The V gene lost 0 bases and the J gene lost 1 base, with 10 bases spanning the gap. The CDR3 spells CASSVARAPNTEAFF. The CDR3 DNA is TGTGCCAGCAGCGTAGCTCGGGCCCCGAACACTGAAGCTTTCTTT.

This clonotype was detected many times. The V and J genes are TRBV12-3 or TRBV12-4 and TRBJ2-7, with 8 positions matching TRBD1. Germline trimming cut 5 bases from V and 6 bases from J; bases unmatched to any gene: 9. This CDR3 comprises 14 residues. CDR3 coding DNA: TGTGCCAGCAGTCTAGGACAGGGCGAAGGCGAGCAGTACTTC. Amino acid sequence: CASSLGQGEGEQYF.

This clonotype was observed many times. This rearrangement joins TRBV2 to TRBJ2-3, with 7 bases identical to TRBD1. The germline V gene has CDR1 SNHLY and CDR2 FYNNEI. V lost 6 bases to trimming and J lost 6 bases; unmatched junction nucleotides: 3. The CDR3 is made up of 12 amino acids. The CDR3 sequence: CASRQTGDTQYF. The CDR3 region has the DNA TGTGCCAGCAGGCAGACAGGGGATACGCAGTATTTT.

The V gene is TRBV5-1, the J gene TRBJ2-7; 10 bases fit TRBD1. Germline-derived CDR1 and CDR2 are SGHRS and YFSETQ. The CDR3 spans 14 residues. With V trimmed by 4 bases and J by 5 bases, 6 bases remained unmatched. CDR3 in amino acids: CASSLGQGKNEQYF. CDR3 DNA sequence: TGCGCCAGCAGCCTGGGACAGGGGAAAAACGAGCAGTACTTC.

The table lists this clonotype with many counts. The V call is TRBV7-9, the J call TRBJ2-7; D is unresolved. The CDR3 length is 14 residues. CDR1 is SEHNR, CDR2 FQNEAQ, per germline (reference sequence). Trimming removed 4 bases at V and 2 bases at J, with 12 bases between. CDR3 nucleotides: TGTGCCAGCAGCTCGCCGCGTACAACCTACGAGCAGTACTTC. Protein product: CASSSPRTTYEQYF.

In its sample, this clonotype was seen many times. V usage is TRBV19 and J usage is TRBJ2-7; 10 positions match TRBD1. From germline, CDR1 is LNHDA and CDR2 SQIVND (reference sequence). This CDR3 contains 15 residues. V dropped 2 bases and J dropped 2; count of bases not matched to a gene: 3. The CDR3 region is CASSIRTGGPYEQYF. CDR3 sequence (DNA): TGTGCCAGTAGTATACGGACAGGGGGACCCTACGAGCAGTACTTC.

This clonotype occurred many times. The chain is built from TRBV7-8 and TRBJ1-4; D not certain. This CDR3 has 12 amino acids. Trimming left V 5 bases short and J 7 bases short, with 8 bases between. Germline CDR1 SGHVS, CDR2 FQNEAQ. This chain's CDR3 is CASSPKGEKLFF. The DNA for the CDR3 is TGTGCCAGCAGCCCAAAGGGTGAAAAACTGTTTTTT.

The J gene is TRBJ1-1, the V gene TRBV12-3 or TRBV12-4, with a tentative D call TRBD1 (5 bases). CDR3 length: 13 amino acids. V was cut by 8 bases and J by 1 base, with 11 bases left in between. The CDR3 protein is CASGTDRNTEAFF. CDR3 coding DNA: TGTGCCAGCGGGACGGACCGGAACACTGAAGCTTTCTTT.

As regards this clonotype: Being one base from a much bigger clone, this may be a read error. The chain uses TRBV12-3 or TRBV12-4 and TRBJ2-1; tentative D call: TRBD1 (6 bases). This CDR3 comprises 15 residues. V was cut by 5 bases and J by 10 bases, with 21 bases left in between. The CDR3 spells CASSLNVGQPGEQFF. In DNA form, the CDR3 reads TGTGCCAGCAGTCTCAACGTCGGACAGCCCGGGGAGCAGTTCTTC.

Turning to this clonotype: Being one base from a much bigger clone, this may be a read error. This rearrangement joins TRBV27 to TRBJ2-1; D is unclear. CDR3 size: 9 residues. CDR1 is MNHEY and CDR2 is SMNVEV in the germline V gene (reference sequence). CDR3 sequence reads: CASSSQQSF. Here the CDR3 DNA reads TGTGCCAGCAGTAGCCAGCAGTCCTTC.

This clonotype was counted ten times or more. The rearrangement joins TRBV24-1 to TRBJ2-7, with D perhaps TRBD1 or TRBD2 (5 bases each). V lost 6 bases and J lost 2, with 13 bases in between. This CDR3 has 14 residues. Germline assignment: CDR1 KGHDR and CDR2 SFDVKD. CDR3 loop: CATSLGTGTYEQYF. In nucleotides, the CDR3 is TGTGCCACCAGTCTTGGGACGGGGACCTACGAGCAGTACTTC.

This clonotype was observed a single time. The gene calls are TRBV10-3 and TRBJ2-2; D is uncertain. V lost 7 bases, J lost 9 bases, and 3 bases lay in between. In germline, CDR1 is ENHRY, CDR2 SYGVKD. The CDR3 sequence is 9 residues long. In DNA form, the CDR3 reads TGTGCCATCACACGGGAGCTGTTTTTT. Its translation: CAITRELFF.

This clonotype occurred many times. The V gene is TRBV2, the J gene TRBJ2-1; 8 nucleotides line up with TRBD2. The CDR3 totals 15 residues. Trimming took 7 bases from V and 2 from J; bases not matched to a gene: 7. Germline V lookup: CDR1 SNHLY, CDR2 FYNNEI. The DNA of the CDR3 is TGTGCCAGCATCGGGAGCGGGAGCACCTACAATGAGCAGTTCTTC. As protein: CASIGSGSTYNEQFF.

As regards this clonotype: This may be a read error, as it is one base from a much larger clone. The J gene is TRBJ2-1, the V gene TRBV11-2; a weak D match, TRBD2 (6 bases). From germline, CDR1 is SGHAT and CDR2 FQNNGV. The CDR3 covers 13 residues. The ends were cut back, 1 base at V and 9 bases at J, with 10 bases in the middle. The CDR3 DNA reads as TGTGCCAGCAGCTTAGGCGGCGGGACTGAGCAGTTCTTC. Protein sequence: CASSLGGGTEQFF. Full variable domain (rest looked up from reference TRBV11-2 and TRBJ2-1): EAGVAQSPRYKIIEKRQSVAFWCNPISGHATLYWYQQILGQGPKLLIQFQNNGVVDDSQLPKDRFSAERLKGVDSTLKIQPAKLEDSAVYLCASSLGGGTEQFFGPGTRLTVL.

This clonotype was counted many times. The chain carries TRBV28 and TRBJ1-6, with 7 bases aligning to TRBD1. Trimming cost V 6 bases and J 14 bases; bases outside gene matches: 16. Germline CDR1 and CDR2: MDHEN and SYDVKM. This CDR3 is 15 amino acids long. The CDR3 loop reads CASSPRQGSTSSLHF. CDR3 DNA sequence: TGTGCCAGCAGCCCTAGACAGGGTTCAACTAGTTCCCTCCACTTT.

This clonotype has a count of ten or more. The chain combines TRBV18 with TRBJ1-2; a weak D match, TRBD1 (5 bases). Germline V gene data show CDR1 as KGHSH and CDR2 as LQKENI. The CDR3 loop spans 14 amino acids. The germline V and J ends were trimmed by 2 bases and 2 bases, with 9 bases remaining between them. The CDR3 DNA reads TGTGCCAGCTCACCAGGCAGGGAGAACTATGGCTACACCTTC. Encoded protein: CASSPGRENYGYTF. Supplemented by reference TRBV18 and TRBJ1-2, the full variable domain reads NAGVMQNPRHLVRRRGQEARLRCSPMKGHSHVYWYRQLPEEGLKFMVYLQKENIIDESGMPKERFSAEFPKEGPSILRIQQVVRGDSAAYFCASSPGRENYGYTFGSGTRLTVV.

Concerning this clonotype: A read error may be the cause here, since a much bigger clone is one base away. V usage is TRBV11-2 and J usage is TRBJ2-3; no firm D call. Trimming took off 4 bases at V and 2 bases at J, with 10 bases between the two ends. This CDR3 region has 14 residues. The germline gives CDR1 SGHAT, CDR2 FQNNGV. The CDR3 DNA sequence: TGTGCCAGCAGCTCCCCTAGAAACACAGATACGCAGTATTTT. The encoded protein is CASSSPRNTDTQYF.

Comment on this clonotype: Given a much more abundant clone one base away, this may be a read error. The rearrangement links TRBV12-3 or TRBV12-4 to TRBJ2-1; a weak D match, TRBD2 (6 bases). CDR3 length: 12 residues. V was trimmed by 3 bases and J by 16 bases, leaving 16 bases between them. The CDR3 reads CASSLDATRIFF. Written as DNA, the CDR3 is TGTGCCAGCAGTTTGGACGCGACTAGGATCTTCTTC.

Ten or more counts support this clonotype. V usage is TRBV7-2 and J usage is TRBJ2-1, with 12 nucleotides matching TRBD2. There are 19 residues in the CDR3. V shed 4 bases and J 7 bases; nucleotides not matched to a gene: 17. Germline CDR1 and CDR2: SGHTA and FQGNSA. CDR3 sequence reads: CASSSPGLAGLFRGNEQFF. The CDR3 region has the DNA TGTGCCAGCAGCTCCCCGGGACTAGCGGGCCTCTTTAGGGGAAATGAGCAGTTCTTC.

The chain recombines TRBV7-3 with TRBJ2-3; possible D gene TRBD1, 6 bases. This CDR3 region has 15 residues. The germline V and J ends were trimmed by 5 bases and 4 bases, with 16 bases remaining between them. Per germline, CDR1 SGHTA and CDR2 FQGTGA. In DNA form, the CDR3 reads TGTGCCAGCAGCCCCCGGGGCCCAGGGGCAGATACGCAGTATTTT. As protein: CASSPRGPGADTQYF.

This clonotype was seen at least ten times. The chain joins TRBV7-9 to TRBJ2-5; TRBD1 might be the D (5 bases). The germline V and J ends were trimmed by 2 bases and 2 bases, with 15 bases remaining between them. Germline-derived CDR1 and CDR2 are SEHNR and FQNEAQ (reference sequence). CDR3 length equals 16 residues. The CDR3 DNA reads TGTGCCAGCAGCTTAATCAGGGCCACCCGACAAGAGACCCAGTACTTC. As protein: CASSLIRATRQETQYF.

Notes on this clonotype: With a much larger clone just one base away, this may be a read error. The V and J genes are TRBV7-8 and TRBJ2-1, with D uncertain. CDR3 length: 14 amino acids. Germline CDR1 reads SGHVS; CDR2 reads FQNEAQ. This chain's CDR3 is CAISKVPENNEQFF. CDR3 DNA sequence: TGTGCCATCAGCAAGGTCCCGGAAAACAATGAGCAGTTCTTC.

This clonotype was observed at least ten times. J is TRBJ2-7 and V is TRBV20-1; 11 nucleotides match TRBD2. Trimming removed 0 bases from V and 9 bases from J; junction bases left unmatched: 7. Per germline, CDR1 DFQATT and CDR2 SNEGSKA (reference sequence). The CDR3 is 14 amino acids. The chain's CDR3 is CSARDPLAGGGQYF. The CDR3, as DNA: TGCAGTGCTAGAGATCCCCTAGCGGGAGGAGGGCAGTACTTC.

This clonotype came up many times. The V gene is TRBV15, the J gene TRBJ2-7; D is unclear. In germline, CDR1 is LNHNV, CDR2 YYDKDF (reference sequence). V was cut by 0 bases and J by 2 bases, with 17 bases left in between. This CDR3 is built from 17 residues. The CDR3 DNA is TGTGCCACCAGCAGAGATTCACATCCTCAGCGTCCCTACGAGCAGTACTTC. This gives the protein CATSRDSHPQRPYEQYF.

The chain recombines TRBV7-2 with TRBJ1-4; D possibly corresponds to TRBD1 (5 bases). The CDR3 contains 13 residues. Trimming removed 3 bases at V and 6 bases at J, with 8 bases between. Germline-derived CDR1 and CDR2 are SGHTA and FQGNSA. CDR3: CASSLGPDEKLFF. The CDR3 DNA reads TGTGCCAGCAGCTTGGGGCCCGATGAAAAACTGTTTTTT.

Concerning this clonotype itself: An end of the junction does not agree with germline; a read error may underlie this. The chain links TRBV14 to TRBJ1-5; D unclear. CDR1 and CDR2 (germline): SGHDN, FVKESK. This CDR3 contains 16 residues. CDR3 residues: CASSQDRSGSGQPRHF. The CDR3 nucleotides read TGTGCCAGCAGCCAAGATCGGTCCGGGTCTGGTCAGCCCCGGCATTTT. The full variable domain, its missing parts supplied by reference TRBV14 and TRBJ1-5, is EAGVTQFPSHSVIEKGQTVTLRCDPISGHDNLYWYRRVMGKEIKFLLHFVKESKQDESGMPNNRFLAERTGGTYSTLKVQPAELEDSGVYFCASSQDRSGSGQPRHFGDGTRLSIL.